A selection of T cell receptor beta chains follows, all from one sample in a study of identical twins. One entry per CDR3 protein, called by TCRdb with MiXCR from the 5' RACE reads. This table has some 1,600,000 distinct CDR3 sequences, under 35% appearing once. The material sequenced was cord blood. These receptors were collected from a newborn girl in good health. Both conserved end residues are part of each CDR3. The D gene is left open where the match is weak. Some rows mark clone size as missing; the rest say once, few, many or name a class of expanded clone.

J gene	clone size	D gene	V gene	CDR3 DNA	CDR3 protein
TRBJ1-5	NA	NA	TRBV10-3	TGTGCCATCAGTAGGAAGGGATTCAATCAGCCCCAGCATTTT	CAISRKGFNQPQHF
TRBJ2-5	NA	NA	TRBV3-1	TGTGCCAGCAGCCCTGACTCGCGGCAGGTGCAGTACTTC	CASSPDSRQVQYF
TRBJ2-1	few	TRBD2	TRBV20-1	TGCAGTGCTAGACTCCGGACTAGCAACAATGAGCAGTTCTTC	CSARLRTSNNEQFF
TRBJ2-1	many	NA	TRBV2	TGTGCCAGCAGTCGACTAGAAGGGTTAGATGAGCAGTTCTTC	CASSRLEGLDEQFF
TRBJ1-1	NA	NA	TRBV4-1	TGCGCCAGCAGCCAAGTCACGGGCTACAGGGCTGTGAACACTGAAGCTTTCTTT	CASSQVTGYRAVNTEAFF
TRBJ2-7	NA	NA	TRBV7-9	TGTGCCAGCAGCCCGATCGCGGGGAAAGAACCCTACGAGCAGTACTTC	CASSPIAGKEPYEQYF
TRBJ1-1	few	NA	TRBV10-2	TGCGCCAGCAGTCGGAAGGGCAGGCCCATGAACACTGAAGCTTTCTTT	CASSRKGRPMNTEAFF
TRBJ2-3	NA	NA	TRBV7-8	TGTGCCAGCAGCTTCCGCCGGGGTGCGGAGACAGATACGCAGTATTTT	CASSFRRGAETDTQYF
TRBJ1-5	NA	NA	TRBV20-1	TGCAGTGCTAGTCGGCAGTTTAATCGGCCCCAGCATTTT	CSASRQFNRPQHF
TRBJ2-1	NA	TRBD2	TRBV19	TGTGCCAGTAAGCTAGCGGGAGGGGATAAGAATGAGCAGTTCTTC	CASKLAGGDKNEQFF
TRBJ2-1	few	TRBD2	TRBV3-1	TGTGCCAGCAGCCAACGCGGGAGGGCCTACAATGAGCAGTTCTTC	CASSQRGRAYNEQFF
TRBJ2-5	NA	TRBD2	TRBV20-1	TGCAGTGCTAGCCCCACTAGCGCCCCCCTACAAGAGACCCAGTACTTC	CSASPTSAPLQETQYF
TRBJ1-2	few	NA	TRBV27	TGTGCCAGCAGTTTTGGCAGGAGTCACTATGGCTACACCTTC	CASSFGRSHYGYTF
TRBJ2-7	NA	NA	TRBV30	TGTGCCTCAGCCACAGACAACAATGAGCAGTACTTC	CASATDNNEQYF
TRBJ2-3	NA	TRBD2	TRBV12-3/TRBV12-4	TGTGCCAGCAGTTTATCCGGCCTTAGCGGGAAACTTGGGGATACGCAGTATTTT	CASSLSGLSGKLGDTQYF
TRBJ2-7	NA	TRBD2	TRBV11-1	TGTGCCAGCAGCCGCCCCGGGACTAACTACGAGCAGTACTTC	CASSRPGTNYEQYF
TRBJ2-1	NA	TRBD2	TRBV11-2	TGTGCCAGCAGCTTATCTGGACTAGCGGGAAGGGGCTCCTACAATGAGCAGTTCTTC	CASSLSGLAGRGSYNEQFF
TRBJ1-5	NA	NA	TRBV4-2	TGTGCCAGCAGCCAAGATCTGAACAGGAGCAATCAGCCCCAGCATTTT	CASSQDLNRSNQPQHF
TRBJ2-7	NA	NA	TRBV25-1	TGTGCCAGCAGTGAAGGGGGGGCGTTGTACAATGAGCAGTACTTC	CASSEGGALYNEQYF
TRBJ1-2	NA	NA	TRBV2	TGTGCCAGCAGGGACCTGGAATCAGGACTAGCTAACTATGGCTACACCTTC	CASRDLESGLANYGYTF
TRBJ2-7	few	TRBD2	TRBV5-1	TGCGCCAGCGCCTCCTTTTTCGGGAGGGATTCCTACGAGCAGTACTTC	CASASFFGRDSYEQYF
TRBJ1-4	few	NA	TRBV28	TGTGCCAGCAGTTTATCATTTCTGCGGCGGGTTAATGAAAAACTGTTTTTT	CASSLSFLRRVNEKLFF
TRBJ2-1	NA	TRBD2	TRBV20-1	TGCAGTGCTAGAGATGAGAGTGGTAGCGGGAGCTATGAGCAGTTCTTC	CSARDESGSGSYEQFF
TRBJ2-2	NA	NA	TRBV20-1	TGCAGTGCTAGAGCCCCCAACGGGGAGCTGTTTTTT	CSARAPNGELFF
TRBJ2-3	few	NA	TRBV28	TGTGCCAGCAGAAAGATCTCCCGGCCAGATACGCAGTATTTT	CASRKISRPDTQYF
TRBJ2-7	once	TRBD2	TRBV20-1	TGCAGTGCTAGAGATAGAGGGACTAGCGGTGAGCAGTACTTC	CSARDRGTSGEQYF
TRBJ2-1	few	NA	TRBV5-1	TGCGCCAGCAGCACCGGGTCTTGGCATGAGCAGTTCTTC	CASSTGSWHEQFF
TRBJ2-3	few	NA	TRBV7-9	TGTGCCAGCAGCTTTGCACGCGGGGCGCAGTATTTT	CASSFARGAQYF
TRBJ2-1	NA	TRBD2	TRBV7-9	TGTGCCAGCAGCCTACCCCTTGGCGGGAGGGATCACAATGAGCAGTTCTTC	CASSLPLGGRDHNEQFF
TRBJ2-1	NA	NA	TRBV6-4	TGTGCCAGCAGTGAGGGGGCTCGCGGTGAGCAGTTCTTC	CASSEGARGEQFF
TRBJ2-5	few	NA	TRBV4-1	TGCGCCAGCAGCCTTTCAGGGTTGATGGAGACCCAGTACTTC	CASSLSGLMETQYF
TRBJ2-3	NA	NA	TRBV10-3	TGTGCCATCAGTGGGGGTTTTAGTGGAGATACGCAGTATTTT	CAISGGFSGDTQYF
TRBJ2-7	many	NA	TRBV7-2	TGTGCCAGCAGCTTAGATCGAGCCCGCTACGAGCAGTACTTC	CASSLDRARYEQYF
TRBJ2-7	few	NA	TRBV20-1	TGCAGTGCTAGAGAAGCGGCCAGCTCCTACGAGCAGTACTTC	CSAREAASSYEQYF
TRBJ2-5	few	NA	TRBV3-1	TGTGCCAGCAGCCTGGACAGCATCGAAGAGACCCAGTACTTC	CASSLDSIEETQYF
TRBJ1-2	few	NA	TRBV5-1	TGCGCCAGCAGCTTGGCCTTACAGGGACACGGCTACACCTTC	CASSLALQGHGYTF
TRBJ2-7	NA	TRBD2	TRBV3-1	TGTGCCAGCAGCCCCGGGACTAGCGGAGCGAGCTCCTACAATGAGCAGTACTTC	CASSPGTSGASSYNEQYF
TRBJ1-2	NA	NA	TRBV3-1	TGTGCCAGCAGCCAAGGGGGGCCGTCGAGGGACTATGGCTACACCTTC	CASSQGGPSRDYGYTF
TRBJ1-1	NA	NA	TRBV10-3	TGTGCCATCAGTGCGGGGACTATTTTTGAAGCTTTCTTT	CAISAGTIFEAFF
TRBJ2-3	few	NA	TRBV5-1	TGCGCCAGCAGTTACGAGCGAGTGGGTACGCAGTATTTT	CASSYERVGTQYF
TRBJ2-1	few	TRBD2	TRBV20-1	TGCAGTGCTCCGCACATAAGCGGGAGGTACAATGAGCAGTTCTTC	CSAPHISGRYNEQFF
TRBJ2-7	few	TRBD2	TRBV20-1	TGCAGTGCTAGAGTTCTAGCGGGAGGCGATTCCTACGAGCAGTACTTC	CSARVLAGGDSYEQYF
TRBJ2-5	few	TRBD2	TRBV20-1	TGCAGTGCTAGCGACCGGGACTATCACCCGAAAGGGACCCAGTACTTC	CSASDRDYHPKGTQYF
TRBJ1-1	NA	TRBD1	TRBV6-6	TGTGCCAGCAGCCAACAGGGGGCGCCCACTGAAGCTTTCTTT	CASSQQGAPTEAFF
TRBJ1-4	NA	NA	TRBV20-1	TGCAGTGCTTCAGGGCGGGGATATGAAAAACTGTTTTTT	CSASGRGYEKLFF
TRBJ2-7	few	NA	TRBV20-1	TGCATTGCCGGACCACCGAGCTCCTACGAGCAGTACTTC	CIAGPPSSYEQYF
TRBJ2-2	few	TRBD2	TRBV6-2/TRBV6-3	TGTGCCAGCAGTCCCCACGGGACTAGCGGGAATAACACCGGGGAGCTGTTTTTT	CASSPHGTSGNNTGELFF
TRBJ1-2	few	TRBD1	TRBV5-1	TGCGCCAGCAGCGCCCTGGGGTTTCGCCTCACAGGGGGCCTCTATGGCTACACCTTC	CASSALGFRLTGGLYGYTF
TRBJ1-6	few	TRBD1	TRBV27	TGTGCCAGCAGTCCAGTAGGGACAGGGTGGTCCTATAATTCACCCCTCCACTTT	CASSPVGTGWSYNSPLHF
TRBJ2-1	once	TRBD2	TRBV9	TGTGCCAGCAGCGGAGCGGGAGGGCCAGGGAATGAGCAGTTCTTC	CASSGAGGPGNEQFF
TRBJ2-2	NA	NA	TRBV7-2	TGTGCCAGCAGCTTAGCGTCCGGGGACACCGGGGAGCTGTTTTTT	CASSLASGDTGELFF